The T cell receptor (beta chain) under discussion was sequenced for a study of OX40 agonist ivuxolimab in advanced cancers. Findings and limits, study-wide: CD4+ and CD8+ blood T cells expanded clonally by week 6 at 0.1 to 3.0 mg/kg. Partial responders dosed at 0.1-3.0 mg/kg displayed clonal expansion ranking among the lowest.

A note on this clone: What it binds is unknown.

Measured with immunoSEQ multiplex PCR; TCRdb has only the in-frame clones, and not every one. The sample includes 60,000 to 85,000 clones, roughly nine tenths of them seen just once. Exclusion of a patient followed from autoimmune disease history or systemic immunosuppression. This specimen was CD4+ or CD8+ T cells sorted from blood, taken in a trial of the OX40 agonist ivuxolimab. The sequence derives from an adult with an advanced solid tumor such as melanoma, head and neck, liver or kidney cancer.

CDR3 DNA: TGTGCCTGGAGTTCCGGGCGTCGAGAGACCCAGTACTTC. This translates into CAWSSGRRETQYF. The chain carries TRBV30 and TRBJ2-5; D unclear. Trimming took off 2 bases at V and 4 bases at J, with 11 bases between the two ends. CDR1 and CDR2 from the germline V gene are GTSNPN and SVGIG (reference sequence). This CDR3 region has 13 residues. Variable domain in full (rest from reference TRBV30 and TRBJ2-5): SQTIHQWPATLVQPVGSPLSLECTVEGTSNPNLYWYRQAAGRGLQLLFYSVGIGQISSEVPQNLSASRPQDRQFILSSKKLLLSDSGFYLCAWSSGRRETQYFGPGTRLLVL.